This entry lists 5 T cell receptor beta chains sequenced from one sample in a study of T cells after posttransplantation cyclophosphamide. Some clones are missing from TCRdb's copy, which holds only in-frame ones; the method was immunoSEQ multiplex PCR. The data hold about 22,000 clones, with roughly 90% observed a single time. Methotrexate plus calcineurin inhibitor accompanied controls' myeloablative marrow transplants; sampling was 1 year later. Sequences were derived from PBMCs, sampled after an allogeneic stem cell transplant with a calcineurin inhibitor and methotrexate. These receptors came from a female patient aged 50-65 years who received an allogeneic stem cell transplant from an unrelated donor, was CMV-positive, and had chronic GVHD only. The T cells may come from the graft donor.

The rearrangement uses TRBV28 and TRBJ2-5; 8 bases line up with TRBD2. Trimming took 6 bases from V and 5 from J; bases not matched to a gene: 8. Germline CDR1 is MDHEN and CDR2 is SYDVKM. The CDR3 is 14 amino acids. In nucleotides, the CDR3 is TGTGCCAGCAGACTAAGCGGGAGTCGGGAGACCCAGTACTTC. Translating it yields CASRLSGSRETQYF.

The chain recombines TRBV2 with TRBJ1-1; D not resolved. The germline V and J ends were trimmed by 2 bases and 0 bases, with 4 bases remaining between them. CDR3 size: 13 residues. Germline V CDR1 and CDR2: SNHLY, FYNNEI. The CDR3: CASSEHLNTEAFF. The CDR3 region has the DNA TGTGCCAGCAGTGAACATTTGAACACTGAAGCTTTCTTT.

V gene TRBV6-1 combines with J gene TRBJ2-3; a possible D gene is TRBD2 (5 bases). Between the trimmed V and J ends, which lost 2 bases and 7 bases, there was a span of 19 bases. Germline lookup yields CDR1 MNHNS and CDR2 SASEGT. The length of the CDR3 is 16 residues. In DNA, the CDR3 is TGTGCCAGCAGTGAACATGGGCTAGCTGGGCGGAATACGCAGTATTTT. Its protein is CASSEHGLAGRNTQYF.

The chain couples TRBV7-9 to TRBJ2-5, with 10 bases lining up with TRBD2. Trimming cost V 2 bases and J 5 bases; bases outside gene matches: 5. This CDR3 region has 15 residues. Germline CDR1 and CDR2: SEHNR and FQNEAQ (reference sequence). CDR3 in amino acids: CASSLKRGGAETQYF. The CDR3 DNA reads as TGTGCCAGCAGCTTAAAGCGGGGGGGAGCGGAGACCCAGTACTTC.

This chain's CDR3 is CASSPGLASSTDTQYF. The DNA for the CDR3 is TGTGCCAGCAGCCCTGGACTAGCGTCTAGCACAGATACGCAGTATTTT. V and J are TRBV5-4 and TRBJ2-3; 9 bases are shared with TRBD2. The CDR3 extends over 16 amino acids. Germline-derived CDR1 and CDR2 are SGHNT and YYREEE (reference sequence). V gave up 4 bases and J gave up 0 bases; unmatched junction bases: 6.